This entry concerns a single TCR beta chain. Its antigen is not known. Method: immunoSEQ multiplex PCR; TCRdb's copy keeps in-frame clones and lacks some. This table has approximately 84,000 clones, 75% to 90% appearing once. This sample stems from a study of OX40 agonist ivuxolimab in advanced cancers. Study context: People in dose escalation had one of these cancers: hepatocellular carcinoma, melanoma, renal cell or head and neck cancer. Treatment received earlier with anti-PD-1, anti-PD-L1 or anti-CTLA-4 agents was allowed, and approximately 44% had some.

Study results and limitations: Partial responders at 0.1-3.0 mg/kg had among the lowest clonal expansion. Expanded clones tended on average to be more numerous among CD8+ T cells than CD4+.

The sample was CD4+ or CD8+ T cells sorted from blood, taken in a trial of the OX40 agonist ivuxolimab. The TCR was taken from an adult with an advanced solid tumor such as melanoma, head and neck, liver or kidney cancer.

CDR3 loop: CASSPGEGSNEKLFF. The CDR3 DNA sequence: TGTGCCAGCAGTCCGGGGGAGGGGTCTAATGAAAAACTGTTTTTT. The chain recombines TRBV2 with TRBJ1-4; TRBD1 might be the D (5 bases). The CDR3 is 15 residues long. Germline values: CDR1 SNHLY, CDR2 FYNNEI. V gave up 5 bases and J gave up 3 bases, with 13 bases separating them.